This T cell receptor (beta chain) was observed in a study of T cell changes during pregnancy in multiple sclerosis. The assay was immunoSEQ multiplex PCR, and TCRdb's table has in-frame clones only and misses some. The profile shows 55,000 to 70,000 clones, 75% to 90% of them singletons. The CDR3 sequence is 14 residues long. Germline CDR1 reads SGHTA; CDR2 reads FQGNSA. The germline V and J ends were trimmed by 1 base and 3 bases, with 9 bases remaining between them. The receptor was derived from a female donor with multiple sclerosis, enrolled in a pregnancy study. Sequences were derived from peripheral blood, sampled after pregnancy. The chain combines TRBV7-2 with TRBJ1-1, with a tentative D call TRBD1 (6 bases). The chain's CDR3 is CASSLGGRYTEAFF. The DNA for the CDR3 is TGTGCCAGCAGCTTAGGGGGGCGATACACTGAAGCTTTCTTT. Looking up the rest from reference TRBV7-2 and TRBJ1-1 gives the full variable domain: GAGVSQSPSNKVTEKGKDVELRCDPISGHTALYWYRQSLGQGLEFLIYFQGNSAPDKSGLPSDRFSAERTGGSVSTLTIQRTQQEDSAVYLCASSLGGRYTEAFFGQGTRLTVV.